This is a list of T cell receptor beta chains from one sample in a study of shared clonotypes between healthy human individuals. The repertoire was sequenced with immunoSEQ multiplex PCR; TCRdb's copy has only in-frame clones and lacks some. The sample has about 2.1 million clones, just under 95% seen once. The sequenced sample was naive CD8+ T cells from PBMCs. The source of these receptors is a man aged 18 to 29 in good health. Some clones in this sample may be carry-over from other donors' samples. Both conserved end residues are part of each CDR3. Fields, in order: D gene, J gene, V gene, clone size, CDR3 DNA, CDR3 protein. The D gene is left open where the match is weak. Size tells how often a clone was seen (once, few, many) or the class of an expanded clone, and some rows leave it out.

d_gene: TRBD2; j_gene: TRBJ2-3; v_gene: TRBV30; abundance: -; CDR3nt: TGTGCCTGGAGTACGGCGGGAGCTTCAGATACGCAGTATTTT; CDR3aa: CAWSTAGASDTQYF
d_gene: -; j_gene: TRBJ2-3; v_gene: TRBV11-2; abundance: -; CDR3nt: TGTGCCAGCAGCTTAGGCAGCACAGATACGCAGTATTTT; CDR3aa: CASSLGSTDTQYF
d_gene: -; j_gene: TRBJ2-3; v_gene: TRBV4-3; abundance: -; CDR3nt: TGCGCCAGCAGCCAAGATTTCACGGGGGTCACAGATACGCAGTATTTT; CDR3aa: CASSQDFTGVTDTQYF
d_gene: -; j_gene: TRBJ1-1; v_gene: TRBV13; abundance: -; CDR3nt: TGTGCCAGCAGCTTCCGAACTGGGGGTTCCTGGGAAGCTTTCTTT; CDR3aa: CASSFRTGGSWEAFF
d_gene: TRBD2; j_gene: TRBJ2-7; v_gene: TRBV4-3; abundance: -; CDR3nt: TGCGCCAGCAGCCAGAGACTAGCGGGAGTGTACGAGCAGTACTTC; CDR3aa: CASSQRLAGVYEQYF
d_gene: TRBD2; j_gene: TRBJ2-2; v_gene: TRBV5-4; abundance: -; CDR3nt: TGTGCCAGCAGCCCCCCGTCTATAGCGGGAGGGATTTTGGGTACCGGGGAGCTGTTTTTT; CDR3aa: CASSPPSIAGGILGTGELFF
d_gene: TRBD1; j_gene: TRBJ2-5; v_gene: TRBV7-2; abundance: -; CDR3nt: TGTGCCAGCAGCTTAGGGGACAGCAACCAAGAGACCCAGTACTTC; CDR3aa: CASSLGDSNQETQYF
d_gene: TRBD1; j_gene: TRBJ1-1; v_gene: TRBV7-9; abundance: once; CDR3nt: TGTGCCAGCAGCTTAGCGACAGGGTCTGAAGCTTTCTTT; CDR3aa: CASSLATGSEAFF
d_gene: -; j_gene: TRBJ2-5; v_gene: TRBV5-1; abundance: -; CDR3nt: TGCGCCAGCAGCCCCGGCAGGCCCCAAGAGACCCAGTACTTC; CDR3aa: CASSPGRPQETQYF
d_gene: -; j_gene: TRBJ1-5; v_gene: TRBV15; abundance: once; CDR3nt: TGTGCCACCAGCAGAACCGACAGGAGCAATCAGCCCCAGCATTTT; CDR3aa: CATSRTDRSNQPQHF
d_gene: TRBD2; j_gene: TRBJ2-1; v_gene: TRBV29-1; abundance: -; CDR3nt: TGCAGCGTTGAAGGTACGGGACTAAAAAATGAACAGTTCTTC; CDR3aa: CSVEGTGLKNEQFF
d_gene: TRBD2; j_gene: TRBJ2-7; v_gene: TRBV27; abundance: -; CDR3nt: TGTGCCAGCAGCCCGCTCGCGGGAGGGCCCTACGAGCAGTACTTC; CDR3aa: CASSPLAGGPYEQYF
d_gene: TRBD2; j_gene: TRBJ2-1; v_gene: TRBV28; abundance: -; CDR3nt: TGTGCCAGCAGTTTCTCTAGACTAGCGGGCCACAATGAGCAGTTCTTC; CDR3aa: CASSFSRLAGHNEQFF
d_gene: -; j_gene: TRBJ1-2; v_gene: TRBV28; abundance: -; CDR3nt: TGTGCCAGCAGTCCAGCTAACTATGGCTACACCTTC; CDR3aa: CASSPANYGYTF
d_gene: TRBD1; j_gene: TRBJ1-5; v_gene: TRBV5-1; abundance: -; CDR3nt: TGCGCCAGCAGCTTGGGACAGGGCCCCAATCAGCCCCAGCATTTT; CDR3aa: CASSLGQGPNQPQHF
d_gene: -; j_gene: TRBJ2-1; v_gene: TRBV11-2; abundance: -; CDR3nt: TGTGCCAGCAGGAAGAACTACAATGAGCAGTTCTTC; CDR3aa: CASRKNYNEQFF
d_gene: -; j_gene: TRBJ2-3; v_gene: TRBV28; abundance: -; CDR3nt: TGTGCCAGCAGTTTTTGGTCTTCCCGCACAGATACGCAGTATTTT; CDR3aa: CASSFWSSRTDTQYF
d_gene: TRBD2; j_gene: TRBJ2-7; v_gene: TRBV27; abundance: once; CDR3nt: TGTGCCAGCAGCCAAAGGACTAGCTCCCTGGACGAGCAGTACTTC; CDR3aa: CASSQRTSSLDEQYF
d_gene: -; j_gene: TRBJ2-7; v_gene: TRBV7-2; abundance: -; CDR3nt: TGTGCCAGCAGCTTAATCGGGAACGGTTACGAGCAGTACTTC; CDR3aa: CASSLIGNGYEQYF
d_gene: -; j_gene: TRBJ2-1; v_gene: TRBV2; abundance: -; CDR3nt: TGTGCCAGCAACTCAGGAGACAATGAGCAGTTCTTC; CDR3aa: CASNSGDNEQFF
d_gene: TRBD2; j_gene: TRBJ2-5; v_gene: TRBV7-2; abundance: -; CDR3nt: TGTGCCAGCAGCTTATACGGCGGGAGTTTAAAAGAGACCCAGTACTTC; CDR3aa: CASSLYGGSLKETQYF
d_gene: -; j_gene: TRBJ2-7; v_gene: TRBV7-9; abundance: -; CDR3nt: TGTGCCAGCAGCGGTGTCATTCGCGAGCAGTACTTC; CDR3aa: CASSGVIREQYF
d_gene: -; j_gene: TRBJ2-1; v_gene: TRBV28; abundance: -; CDR3nt: TGTGCCAGCAGCATAGCGGTCCTTCCCTACAATGAGCAGTTCTTC; CDR3aa: CASSIAVLPYNEQFF
d_gene: -; j_gene: TRBJ2-7; v_gene: TRBV4-1; abundance: -; CDR3nt: TGCGCCAGCAGCCAAGGTCGGGGGCCGAGCTACGAGCAGTACTTC; CDR3aa: CASSQGRGPSYEQYF
d_gene: -; j_gene: TRBJ1-3; v_gene: TRBV28; abundance: once; CDR3nt: TGTGCCAGCCAAGACGGCCTAGGAAACACCATATATTTT; CDR3aa: CASQDGLGNTIYF
d_gene: -; j_gene: TRBJ2-3; v_gene: TRBV9; abundance: -; CDR3nt: TGTGCCAGCAGCGTAGGAACAGGGCTCACAGATACGCAGTATTTT; CDR3aa: CASSVGTGLTDTQYF
d_gene: -; j_gene: TRBJ2-7; v_gene: TRBV5-8; abundance: -; CDR3nt: TGTGCCAGCAGCTTGGGAGGGAGATCCTACGAGCAGTACTTC; CDR3aa: CASSLGGRSYEQYF
d_gene: -; j_gene: TRBJ2-7; v_gene: TRBV27; abundance: -; CDR3nt: TGTGCCAGCAGTCCCCGCAAGGTGAACGAGCAGTACTTC; CDR3aa: CASSPRKVNEQYF
d_gene: TRBD2; j_gene: TRBJ2-7; v_gene: TRBV7-8; abundance: -; CDR3nt: TGTGCCAGCAGCCCACCGGGAGCGGGAAGGTGGCACGAGCAGTACTTC; CDR3aa: CASSPPGAGRWHEQYF
d_gene: TRBD2; j_gene: TRBJ2-3; v_gene: TRBV2; abundance: -; CDR3nt: TGTGCCAGCAGTTACCGACTAGCGGGATTAACAGATACGCAGTATTTT; CDR3aa: CASSYRLAGLTDTQYF
d_gene: TRBD2; j_gene: TRBJ2-1; v_gene: TRBV27; abundance: -; CDR3nt: TGTGCCAGCAGTGAAAAGCGGGACCATTCCTACAATGAGCAGTTCTTC; CDR3aa: CASSEKRDHSYNEQFF
d_gene: -; j_gene: TRBJ2-2; v_gene: TRBV12-1; abundance: -; CDR3nt: TGTGCCAGCAGCTATGAATCTAGCGGGCCGAACACCGGGGAGCTGTTTTTT; CDR3aa: CASSYESSGPNTGELFF
d_gene: -; j_gene: TRBJ1-1; v_gene: TRBV5-6; abundance: -; CDR3nt: TGTGCCAGCAGCACAGGACAAAACACTGAAGCTTTCTTT; CDR3aa: CASSTGQNTEAFF
d_gene: -; j_gene: TRBJ2-7; v_gene: TRBV7-4; abundance: -; CDR3nt: TGTGCCACCCCACTTCGACTCCTTAGCTCCTACGAGCAGTACTTC; CDR3aa: CATPLRLLSSYEQYF
d_gene: -; j_gene: TRBJ2-2; v_gene: TRBV28; abundance: -; CDR3nt: TGTGCCAGCAGTTTGTGGGCCGGGGAGCTGTTTTTT; CDR3aa: CASSLWAGELFF
d_gene: TRBD1; j_gene: TRBJ1-5; v_gene: TRBV2; abundance: -; CDR3nt: TGTGCCAGCAGTGAAGCTATCCGGGACAGGGAAAATCAGCCCCAGCATTTT; CDR3aa: CASSEAIRDRENQPQHF
d_gene: -; j_gene: TRBJ2-2; v_gene: TRBV7-1; abundance: once; CDR3nt: TGTGCCAGCAGCCTGACAGGGAACACCGGGGAGCTGTTTTTT; CDR3aa: CASSLTGNTGELFF
d_gene: -; j_gene: TRBJ2-7; v_gene: TRBV7-9; abundance: -; CDR3nt: TGTGCCAGCAGCTTAGCAGAGGGGTGGGGCCACGAGCAGTACTTC; CDR3aa: CASSLAEGWGHEQYF
d_gene: TRBD1; j_gene: TRBJ1-4; v_gene: TRBV4-1; abundance: -; CDR3nt: TGCGCCAGCAGCCCCCGACAGGGATCGGCCCTTGAAAAACTGTTTTTT; CDR3aa: CASSPRQGSALEKLFF
d_gene: -; j_gene: TRBJ2-5; v_gene: TRBV4-1; abundance: -; CDR3nt: TGCGCCAGCAGCCAAGAAAGCCGGAGGTTTCAAGAGACCCAGTACTTC; CDR3aa: CASSQESRRFQETQYF
d_gene: TRBD1; j_gene: TRBJ2-1; v_gene: TRBV19; abundance: once; CDR3nt: TGTGCCAGTAGTTCCCGGGACAGGGGGAGAAATGAGCAGTTCTTC; CDR3aa: CASSSRDRGRNEQFF
d_gene: -; j_gene: TRBJ2-5; v_gene: TRBV11-2; abundance: -; CDR3nt: TGTGCCAGCAGCTTATCCCAGACCGTACCCACGACAGAGACCCAGTACTTC; CDR3aa: CASSLSQTVPTTETQYF
d_gene: TRBD1; j_gene: TRBJ2-7; v_gene: TRBV30; abundance: -; CDR3nt: TGTGCCTTAACCTACAGGGGACCCTACGAGCAGTACTTC; CDR3aa: CALTYRGPYEQYF
d_gene: -; j_gene: TRBJ2-2; v_gene: TRBV2; abundance: -; CDR3nt: TGTGCCAGAAACGGGGCTAGCACCGGGGAGCTGTTTTTT; CDR3aa: CARNGASTGELFF
d_gene: TRBD1; j_gene: TRBJ2-7; v_gene: TRBV5-1; abundance: -; CDR3nt: TGCGCCAGCAGCGGGACAGGTTACGAGCAGTACTTC; CDR3aa: CASSGTGYEQYF
d_gene: -; j_gene: TRBJ2-7; v_gene: TRBV19; abundance: -; CDR3nt: TGTGCCAGTAGTATCCGGACATACGGGGACGAGCAGTACTTC; CDR3aa: CASSIRTYGDEQYF
d_gene: -; j_gene: TRBJ2-7; v_gene: TRBV11-3; abundance: -; CDR3nt: TGTGCCAGCAGCCCCCGGGAAGACCACGAGCAGTACTTC; CDR3aa: CASSPREDHEQYF
d_gene: TRBD1; j_gene: TRBJ1-1; v_gene: TRBV14; abundance: -; CDR3nt: TGTGCCAGCAGCTCCGACCCCGCAAACAGGGGAAGGGGAACTGAAGCTTTCTTT; CDR3aa: CASSSDPANRGRGTEAFF
d_gene: TRBD2; j_gene: TRBJ2-1; v_gene: TRBV9; abundance: -; CDR3nt: TGTGCCAGCAGCGATGCCCTTAGCGGGAGCTCCTACAATGAGCAGTTCTTC; CDR3aa: CASSDALSGSSYNEQFF
d_gene: -; j_gene: TRBJ2-1; v_gene: TRBV4-2; abundance: -; CDR3nt: TGTGCCAGCAGCCATCTCAGGGGGGCGGGGAATGAGCAGTTCTTC; CDR3aa: CASSHLRGAGNEQFF
d_gene: -; j_gene: TRBJ1-1; v_gene: TRBV29-1; abundance: -; CDR3nt: TGCAGCGGGTGGACGGCCCTCACCTCGGAAGCTTTCTTT; CDR3aa: CSGWTALTSEAFF
d_gene: -; j_gene: TRBJ2-3; v_gene: TRBV15; abundance: -; CDR3nt: TGTGCCACCAGCAGAGATCTAATCCTAGCTGTAACTAGCACAGATACGCAGTATTTT; CDR3aa: CATSRDLILAVTSTDTQYF
d_gene: -; j_gene: TRBJ2-2; v_gene: TRBV19; abundance: -; CDR3nt: TGTGCCAGTAGTATAGGGCGAAGGGGAGACACCGGGGAGCTGTTTTTT; CDR3aa: CASSIGRRGDTGELFF
d_gene: -; j_gene: TRBJ2-1; v_gene: TRBV7-8; abundance: -; CDR3nt: TGTGCCAGCACCGGGCCTAATGAGCAGTTCTTC; CDR3aa: CASTGPNEQFF
d_gene: -; j_gene: TRBJ2-6; v_gene: TRBV4-3; abundance: -; CDR3nt: TGCGCCAGCAGCCTCTCACGGGGCCCCTCCTCTGGGGCCAACGTCCTGACTTTC; CDR3aa: CASSLSRGPSSGANVLTF
d_gene: TRBD1; j_gene: TRBJ1-3; v_gene: TRBV27; abundance: -; CDR3nt: TGTGCCAGCAGTTCGACAGGGACCAACACCATATATTTT; CDR3aa: CASSSTGTNTIYF
d_gene: -; j_gene: TRBJ1-2; v_gene: TRBV10-3; abundance: -; CDR3nt: TGTGCCATCAGTGAGTTCCAGGGACATGGCTACACCTTC; CDR3aa: CAISEFQGHGYTF